This T cell receptor (beta chain) was sequenced during a study of vaccination and CD4 T cells after COVID-19. About the research overall: The authors exposed cells to overlapping spike peptides derived from SARS-CoV-2, HCoV-NL63, HCoV-OC43 and HCoV-229E. Points from the study as a whole: Reactive clonotype counts went from median about 20 after infection to approximately 38 after vaccination, nonsignificantly.

A word on this clonotype: Its specificity is not known.

The assay that was used to sequence DNA from cultured CD4+ T cells was the Oncomine TCR Beta short-read assay. Using the QIAamp micro DNA kit, genomic DNA was extracted from the CD4+ T cells that had been cultured. TCRdb reanalysed the PCR reads using MiXCR and keeps one entry per CDR3 protein. The repertoire holds some 26,000 distinct CDR3 sequences, about 50% seen once, with under 30% in the top ten. Sample treatment: roughly 10-day PBMC culture with coronavirus spike peptide pools or control peptides (ViraFEST assay). A half-volume replacement of the medium with fresh IL-2 medium was performed on days 3 and 7. The CDR3 contains 15 residues. CDR1 and CDR2 from the germline V gene are DFQATT and SNEGSKA (reference sequence). With 0 bases removed from V and 0 bases from J, the gap between germline ends came to 9 bases.

Sequences were derived from CD4+ T cells from blood, cultured in vitro, sampled before SARS-CoV-2 vaccination. The receptor was isolated from a human donor who received a COVID-19 vaccine. The chain is built from TRBV20-1 and TRBJ2-1; D ambiguous. CDR3 nucleotides: TGCAGTGCTAGAGATGACGGTAGCTCCTACAATGAGCAGTTCTTC. It yields the protein CSARDDGSSYNEQFF.